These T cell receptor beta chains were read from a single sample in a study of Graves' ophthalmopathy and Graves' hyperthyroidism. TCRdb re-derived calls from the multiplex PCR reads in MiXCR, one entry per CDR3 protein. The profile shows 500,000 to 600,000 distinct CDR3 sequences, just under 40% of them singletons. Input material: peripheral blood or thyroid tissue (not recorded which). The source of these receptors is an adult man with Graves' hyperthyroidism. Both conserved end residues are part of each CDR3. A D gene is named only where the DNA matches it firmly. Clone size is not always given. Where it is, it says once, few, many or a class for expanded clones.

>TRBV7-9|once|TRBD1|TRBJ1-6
CASSLRTGHSPLHF
TGTGCCAGCAGCCTCCGGACAGGCCATTCACCCCTCCACTTT
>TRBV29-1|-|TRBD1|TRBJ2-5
CSVGETGDDQETQYF
TGCAGCGTTGGAGAGACAGGGGACGACCAAGAGACCCAGTACTTC
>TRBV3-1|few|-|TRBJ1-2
CASSQDTAYGYTF
TGTGCCAGCAGCCAAGATACAGCCTATGGCTACACCTTC
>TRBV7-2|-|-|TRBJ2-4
CASSLEGGQAKNIQYF
TGTGCCAGCAGCTTAGAGGGCGGGCAAGCCAAAAACATTCAGTACTTC
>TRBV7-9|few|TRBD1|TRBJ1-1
CASSLGQGVDTEAFF
TGTGCCAGCAGCTTGGGACAGGGGGTAGACACTGAAGCTTTCTTT
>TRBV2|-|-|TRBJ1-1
CAGVGQIGGEAFF
TGTGCCGGGGTTGGACAGATTGGGGGTGAAGCTTTCTTT
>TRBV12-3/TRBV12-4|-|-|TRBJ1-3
CASSLPTGASGNTIYF
TGTGCCAGCAGCCTTCCAACAGGCGCCTCTGGAAACACCATATATTTT
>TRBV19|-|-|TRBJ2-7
CASMKRVSSDEQYF
TGTGCCAGTATGAAGCGGGTGAGCTCCGATGAGCAGTACTTC
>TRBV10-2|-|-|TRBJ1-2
CASSESDHHYGYTF
TGCGCCAGCAGTGAGTCGGATCACCACTATGGCTACACCTTC
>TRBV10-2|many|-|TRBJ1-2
CASSESHGPNYGYTF
TGCGCCAGCAGTGAGTCCCACGGGCCGAACTATGGCTACACCTTC
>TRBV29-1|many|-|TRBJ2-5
CSVVRLETQYF
TGCAGCGTTGTCCGGCTGGAGACCCAGTACTTC
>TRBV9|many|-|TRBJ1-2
CASSARTRDGDNYGYTF
TGTGCCAGCAGCGCTCGAACCAGGGACGGCGATAACTATGGCTACACCTTC
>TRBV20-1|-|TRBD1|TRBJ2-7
CSARDPDRVYEQYF
TGCAGTGCTAGAGATCCCGACAGGGTTTACGAGCAGTACTTC
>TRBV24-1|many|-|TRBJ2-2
CATSSANTGELFF
TGTGCCACCAGTTCGGCGAACACCGGGGAGCTGTTTTTT
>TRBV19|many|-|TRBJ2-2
CASRWGSTGELFF
TGTGCCAGTCGTTGGGGGAGTACCGGGGAGCTGTTTTTT
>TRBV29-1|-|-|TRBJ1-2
CSLAKGVYGYTF
TGCAGCTTGGCCAAAGGGGTCTATGGCTACACCTTC
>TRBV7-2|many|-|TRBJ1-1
CASSLAGRVPTEAFF
TGTGCCAGCAGCTTAGCGGGCAGGGTTCCCACTGAAGCTTTCTTT
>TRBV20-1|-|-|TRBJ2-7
CSAREDGTGEQYF
TGCAGTGCTAGAGAAGATGGTACGGGAGAGCAGTACTTC
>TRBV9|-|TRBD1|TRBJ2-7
CASSMRTGDEQYF
TGTGCCAGCAGCATGCGGACAGGGGACGAGCAGTACTTC
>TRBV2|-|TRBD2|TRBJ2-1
CASSGTSGYNEQFF
TGTGCCAGCAGTGGGACTAGCGGTTACAATGAGCAGTTCTTC
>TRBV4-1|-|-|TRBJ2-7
CASSQVSASSYEQYF
TGCGCCAGCAGCCAAGTTTCCGCTAGCTCCTACGAGCAGTACTTC
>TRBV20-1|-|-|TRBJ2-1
CSARDIRKNEQFF
TGCAGTGCTAGAGATATTCGGAAAAATGAGCAGTTCTTC
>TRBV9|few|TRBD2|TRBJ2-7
CASSVSLAGEQYF
TGTGCCAGCAGCGTAAGCCTAGCGGGCGAGCAGTACTTC
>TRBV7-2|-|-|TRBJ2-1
CASTFRVVGDNEQFF
TGTGCCAGCACTTTCCGGGTAGTCGGGGACAATGAGCAGTTCTTC
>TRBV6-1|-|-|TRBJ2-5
CASSVWRGQWEETQYF
TGTGCCAGCAGTGTATGGAGGGGACAGTGGGAAGAGACCCAGTACTTC
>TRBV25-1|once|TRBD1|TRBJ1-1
CASAPGGTEAFF
TGTGCCAGCGCACCAGGGGGAACTGAAGCTTTCTTT
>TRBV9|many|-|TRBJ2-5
CASSLAANREETQYF
TGTGCCAGCAGCCTTGCGGCCAATAGGGAAGAGACCCAGTACTTC
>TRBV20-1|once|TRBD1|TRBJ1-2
CSAIGWGQRVYTF
TGCAGTGCTATAGGTTGGGGACAGAGGGTCTACACCTTC
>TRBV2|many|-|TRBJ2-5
CASTGVSQETQYF
TGTGCCAGCACAGGGGTTTCCCAGGAGACCCAGTACTTC
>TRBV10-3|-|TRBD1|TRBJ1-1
CASRTGGNTGAFF
TGTGCCAGCAGGACAGGGGGAAACACTGGAGCTTTCTTT
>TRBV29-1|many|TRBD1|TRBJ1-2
CSVGDSDGYTF
TGCAGCGTCGGGGACAGCGATGGCTACACCTTC
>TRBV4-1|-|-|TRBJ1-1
CASSQDGWGGLNTEAFF
TGCGCCAGCAGCCAAGACGGGTGGGGAGGGCTGAACACTGAAGCTTTCTTT
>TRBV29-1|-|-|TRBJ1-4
CSVEAGWSSYGVFF
TGCAGCGTTGAAGCTGGCTGGAGCTCCTACGGCGTGTTTTTT
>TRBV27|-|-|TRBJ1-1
CASSLWGKREAFF
TGTGCCAGCAGTTTATGGGGCAAGCGGGAAGCTTTCTTT
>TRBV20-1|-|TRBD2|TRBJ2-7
CSAGQTSGGAYEQYF
TGCAGTGCAGGACAGACTAGCGGGGGGGCTTACGAGCAGTACTTC
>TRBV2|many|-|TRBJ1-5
CASSEWGGNQPQHF
TGCGCCAGCAGTGAGTGGGGGGGCAATCAGCCCCAGCATTTT
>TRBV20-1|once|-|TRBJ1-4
CSAKEDEKLFF
TGCAGTGCGAAGGAGGATGAAAAACTGTTTTTT
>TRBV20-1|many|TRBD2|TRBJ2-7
CSATGLAGVFDEQYF
TGCAGTGCTACGGGACTAGCGGGAGTTTTCGACGAGCAGTACTTC
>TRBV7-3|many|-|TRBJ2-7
CASSLGLGGGVNEQYF
TGTGCCAGCAGCTTAGGATTGGGGGGGGGCGTGAACGAGCAGTACTTC
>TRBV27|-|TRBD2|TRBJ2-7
CASEGTRGYEQYF
TGTGCCAGCGAGGGGACTAGGGGCTACGAGCAGTACTTC
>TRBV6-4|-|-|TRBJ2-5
CASSDGTMQETQYF
TGTGCCAGCAGTGACGGGACGATGCAAGAGACCCAGTACTTC
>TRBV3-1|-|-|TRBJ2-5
CASSPSGLQETQYF
TGTGCCAGCAGCCCGAGCGGGCTGCAAGAGACCCAGTACTTC
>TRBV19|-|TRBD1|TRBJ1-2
CASSRSGTGRDYGYTF
TGTGCCAGTAGTAGATCCGGGACAGGGCGCGACTATGGCTACACCTTC
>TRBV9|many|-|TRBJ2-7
CASSVRVQGEQYF
TGTGCCAGCAGCGTAAGGGTCCAGGGGGAGCAGTACTTC
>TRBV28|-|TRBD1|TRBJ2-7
CASSPWGQTYSYEQYF
TGTGCCAGCAGTCCTTGGGGACAGACCTACTCCTACGAGCAGTACTTC
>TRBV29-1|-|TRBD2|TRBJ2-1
CSAKGTSDYNEQFF
TGCAGCGCAAAAGGGACTAGCGATTACAATGAGCAGTTCTTC
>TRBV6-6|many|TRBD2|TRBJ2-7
CASSYPYSGGHYEQYF
TGTGCCAGCAGTTATCCTTATAGCGGGGGCCACTACGAGCAGTACTTC
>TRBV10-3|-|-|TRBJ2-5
CAISDRLERATQYF
TGTGCCATCAGTGACCGTTTAGAGCGGGCGACCCAGTACTTC
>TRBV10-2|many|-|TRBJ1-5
CASQDRGNQPQHF
TGCGCCAGCCAGGACAGAGGCAATCAGCCCCAGCATTTT
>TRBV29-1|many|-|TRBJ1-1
CSFEGRSNTEAFF
TGCAGCTTCGAGGGGAGATCGAACACTGAAGCTTTCTTT
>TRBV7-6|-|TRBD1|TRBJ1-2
CASSSRTGSYGYTF
TGTGCCAGCAGCTCGAGGACAGGGAGCTACGGCTACACCTTC
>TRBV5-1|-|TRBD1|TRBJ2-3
CASSTDRADTQYF
TGCGCCAGCAGCACGGACAGGGCAGATACGCAGTATTTT
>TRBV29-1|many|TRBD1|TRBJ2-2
CSVQGQENTGELFF
TGCAGCGTGCAGGGACAGGAGAACACCGGGGAGCTGTTTTTT
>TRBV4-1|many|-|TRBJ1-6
CASSQVWGSDSPLHF
TGCGCCAGCAGCCAAGTTTGGGGTAGTGATTCACCCCTCCACTTT
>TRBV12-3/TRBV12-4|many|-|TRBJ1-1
CASSFGEGTEAFF
TGTGCCAGCAGTTTTGGGGAGGGGACTGAAGCTTTCTTT